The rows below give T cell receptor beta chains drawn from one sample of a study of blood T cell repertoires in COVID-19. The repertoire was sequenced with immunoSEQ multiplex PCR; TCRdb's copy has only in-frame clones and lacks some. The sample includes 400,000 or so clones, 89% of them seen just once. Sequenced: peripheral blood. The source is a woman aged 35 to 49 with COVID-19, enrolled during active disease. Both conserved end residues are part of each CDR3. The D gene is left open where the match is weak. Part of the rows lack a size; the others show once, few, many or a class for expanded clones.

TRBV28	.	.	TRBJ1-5	TGTGCCAGCGGGACAACGTTGTTGCCCCAGCATTTT	CASGTTLLPQHF
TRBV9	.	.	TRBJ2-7	TGTGCCAGCAGCGTAGACCCCGGAGGCAGCTCCTACGAGCAGTACTTC	CASSVDPGGSSYEQYF
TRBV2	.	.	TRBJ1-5	TGTGCCAGCAGTTTGGACAGTAATCAGCCCCAGCATTTT	CASSLDSNQPQHF
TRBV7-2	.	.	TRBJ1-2	TGTGCCAGCAGCGTAAATAACTATGGCTACACCTTC	CASSVNNYGYTF
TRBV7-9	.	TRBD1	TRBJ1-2	TGTGCCAGCAGCCCCGGGACAGGTCACTATGGCTACACCTTC	CASSPGTGHYGYTF
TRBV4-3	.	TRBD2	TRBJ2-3	TGCGCCAGCAGCCCGCGGGGGGACCTAGCGGGGATAGGAGATACGCAGTATTTT	CASSPRGDLAGIGDTQYF
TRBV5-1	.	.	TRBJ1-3	TGCGCCAGCAGCTTGAGCCAGGGTAGCTCTGGAAACACCATATATTTT	CASSLSQGSSGNTIYF
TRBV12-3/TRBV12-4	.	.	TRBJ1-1	TGTGCCAGCAGTTTGAGCGCGGGGACTGAAGCTTTCTTT	CASSLSAGTEAFF
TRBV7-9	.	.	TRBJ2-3	TGTGCCAGCAGCCCGCCAGGGGTTAGCACAGATACGCAGTATTTT	CASSPPGVSTDTQYF
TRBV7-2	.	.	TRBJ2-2	TGTGCCAGCACCTCCTCCCATTTCGGCACCGGGGAGCTGTTTTTT	CASTSSHFGTGELFF
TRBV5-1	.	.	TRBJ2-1	TGCGCCAGCAGCTTGGGTGGGCAGTTCTACAATGAGCAGTTCTTC	CASSLGGQFYNEQFF
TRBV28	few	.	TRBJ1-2	TGTGCCAGCAGCCTCCATGGCTACACCTTC	CASSLHGYTF
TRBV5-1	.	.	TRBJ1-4	TGCGCCAGCAGCTTGGATAGTTCGAGTGAAAAACTGTTTTTT	CASSLDSSSEKLFF
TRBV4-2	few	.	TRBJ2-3	TGTGCCAGCAGCCCTGAACAGGGACGTGGGGGAGATACGCAGTATTTT	CASSPEQGRGGDTQYF
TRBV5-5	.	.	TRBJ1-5	TGTGCCAGCAGCCGCGGTCTCCCGGGCAATCAGCCCCAGCATTTT	CASSRGLPGNQPQHF
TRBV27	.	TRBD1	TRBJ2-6	TGTGCCAGCAGTTTGACAGGGACTGGGGCCAACGTCCTGACTTTC	CASSLTGTGANVLTF
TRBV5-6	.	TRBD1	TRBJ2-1	TGTGCCAGCAGCTCAGGACAGGGTTGGTCCTACAATGAGCAGTTCTTC	CASSSGQGWSYNEQFF
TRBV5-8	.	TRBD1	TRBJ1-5	TGTGCCAGCAGCCCCGGGACAGGTCGCCAGCCCCAGCATTTT	CASSPGTGRQPQHF
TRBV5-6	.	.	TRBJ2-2	TGTGCCAGCAGCCAATTGGGTCGGACAGCATTCACCGGGGAGCTGTTTTTT	CASSQLGRTAFTGELFF
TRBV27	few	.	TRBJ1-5	TGTGCCAGCAGTTTACTCTCAGGGAGGGTCAATCAGCCCCAGCATTTT	CASSLLSGRVNQPQHF
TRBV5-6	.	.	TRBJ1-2	TGTGCCAGCAGCTCAGATCGGGGGGGGCCGGCATATGGCTACACCTTC	CASSSDRGGPAYGYTF
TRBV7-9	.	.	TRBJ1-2	TGTGCCAGCAGCTTGGGCCGCCTAAGTCGCCACACCTTC	CASSLGRLSRHTF
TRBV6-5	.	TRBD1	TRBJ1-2	TGTGCCAGCACCAGGGGGGACCTTTCTGGCTACACCTTC	CASTRGDLSGYTF
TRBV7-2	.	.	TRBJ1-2	TGTGCCAGCAGCTTTAAAGGAGAAACCCACTATGGCTACACCTTC	CASSFKGETHYGYTF
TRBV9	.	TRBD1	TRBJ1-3	TGTGCCAGCAGCGTTTCAGGGGGCGCGGTTGGAAACACCATATATTTT	CASSVSGGAVGNTIYF
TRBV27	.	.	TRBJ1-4	TGTGCCAGCAGTCCCTCAACAGGGAAATTAGAAAAACTGTTTTTT	CASSPSTGKLEKLFF
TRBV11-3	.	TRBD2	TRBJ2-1	TGTGCCAGCAGCGCCGGCGGGGGAGGTGAGCAGTTCTTC	CASSAGGGGEQFF
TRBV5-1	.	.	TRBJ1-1	TGCGCCAGCAGCTCTACAGGGAACACTGAAGCTTTCTTT	CASSSTGNTEAFF
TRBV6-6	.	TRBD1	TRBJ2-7	TGTGCCAGCAGCACGACAGGGGCCTACGAGCAGTACTTC	CASSTTGAYEQYF
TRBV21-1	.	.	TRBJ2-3	TGTGCCAGCAGCAAATCCACCGGGACTAGCGGGGGAGATACGCAGTATTTT	CASSKSTGTSGGDTQYF
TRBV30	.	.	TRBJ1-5	TGTGCCTGGAGTGTCGGCAGGCCCCAGGGGCCCCAGCATTTT	CAWSVGRPQGPQHF
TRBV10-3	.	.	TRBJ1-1	TGTGCCATCAGTGCCTTGCCCGGGACACCCGTCACTGAAGCTTTCTTT	CAISALPGTPVTEAFF
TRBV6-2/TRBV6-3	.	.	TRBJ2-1	TGTGCCAGCAGTTACTTCGGCAGGGGCCTGAACAATGAGCAGTTCTTC	CASSYFGRGLNNEQFF
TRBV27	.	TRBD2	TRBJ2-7	TGTGCCAGCGGGGTAAGGACTAGCGGGACCTTCTCCTACGAGCAGTACTTC	CASGVRTSGTFSYEQYF
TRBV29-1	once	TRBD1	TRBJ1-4	TGCAGCGTGGAAGGACAGGGGGCCAACGAAAAACTGTTTTTT	CSVEGQGANEKLFF
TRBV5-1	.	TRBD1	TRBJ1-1	TGCGCCACCCAGACTACAGGGGGCGCGAACACTGAAGCTTTCTTT	CATQTTGGANTEAFF
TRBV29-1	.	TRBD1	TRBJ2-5	TGCAGCGTTGGAGGGGACAGGGGGCGTGCGACCCAGTACTTC	CSVGGDRGRATQYF
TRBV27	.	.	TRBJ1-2	TGTGCCAGCAGTATGGGCAGGAACTATGGCTACACCTTC	CASSMGRNYGYTF
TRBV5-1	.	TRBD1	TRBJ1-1	TGCGCCAGCAGCTTCACAGGGGGCGCATGGAACACTGAAGCTTTCTTT	CASSFTGGAWNTEAFF
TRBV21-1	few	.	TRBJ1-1	TGTGCCAGCAGCGCAGGTCCTTTAGATGTGGACACTGAAGCTTTCTTT	CASSAGPLDVDTEAFF
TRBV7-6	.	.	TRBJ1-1	TGTGCCAGCAGCTTAGTACCACCAAACCGGGAATTGAACACTGAAGCTTTCTTT	CASSLVPPNRELNTEAFF
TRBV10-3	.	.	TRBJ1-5	TGTGCCATCAGTGAGTCCCCGGGGGGGGGAAATCAGCCCCAGCATTTT	CAISESPGGGNQPQHF
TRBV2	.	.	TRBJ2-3	TGTGCCATCCAGGCACGAGGCACAGATACGCAGTATTTT	CAIQARGTDTQYF
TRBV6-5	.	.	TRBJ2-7	TGTGCCAGCAGTTACTCCGGGGGAGGCGAGCAGTACTTC	CASSYSGGGEQYF
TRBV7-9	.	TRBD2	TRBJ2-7	TGTGCCAGCAGCCCCGGGACTAGCTACGAGCAGTACTTC	CASSPGTSYEQYF
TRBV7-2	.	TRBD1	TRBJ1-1	TGTGCCAGCAGCTTGAGACAGGGGGCAACTGAAGCTTTCTTT	CASSLRQGATEAFF
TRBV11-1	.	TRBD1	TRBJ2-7	TGTGCCAGCAGCGTCGGGACAGGGGGCAAGCAGTACTTC	CASSVGTGGKQYF
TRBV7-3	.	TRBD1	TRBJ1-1	TGTGCCAGCAGCGCGGACAGGGGGCTAGGTACTGAAGCTTTCTTT	CASSADRGLGTEAFF
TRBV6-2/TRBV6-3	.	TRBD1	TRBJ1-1	TGTGCCAGCAGCCGACAGGGTGCGACTGAAGCTTTCTTT	CASSRQGATEAFF
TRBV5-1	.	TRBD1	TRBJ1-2	TGCGCCAGCAGCTTGGACACTAAGACAGGGGGGGTTGACGGCTACACCTTC	CASSLDTKTGGVDGYTF
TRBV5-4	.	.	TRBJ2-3	TGTGCCAGCAGCTTGTTCCAGGGGAGTACCCCAGATACGCAGTATTTT	CASSLFQGSTPDTQYF
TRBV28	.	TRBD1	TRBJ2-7	TGTGCCAGCAGTTTACTAACAGGGGGCTACGAGCAGTACTTC	CASSLLTGGYEQYF
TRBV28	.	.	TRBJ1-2	TGTGCCACGAACGAGGGCTATGGCTACACCTTC	CATNEGYGYTF
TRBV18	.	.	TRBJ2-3	TGTGCCAGCTCACCCCGAACTACAGATACGCAGTATTTT	CASSPRTTDTQYF